The 10 T cell receptor beta chains given below trace back to one sample, sequenced in a study of spatial heterogeneity in lung cancer. The time point denotes: sample taken at primary tumor resection. Study-level results: Tracking of tumor mutation counts was seen in expanded intratumoral alpha and beta TCR counts.

TCRdb re-called the 5' RACE reads through MiXCR, storing one row per CDR3 protein. The repertoire includes roughly 4,000 distinct CDR3 sequences, 10% of them detected once, and about a sixth sits in the top ten. No antigen has been identified for these receptors. This sample comprised lung tumor tissue, obtained at surgery. The receptors were gathered from a female donor with early-stage non-small cell lung cancer.

This clonotype counts as medium-sized. The chain links TRBV12-3 or TRBV12-4 to TRBJ1-1, with 7 positions matching TRBD1. The CDR3 runs 14 residues. J was trimmed by 3 bases and V by 6 bases; bases with no gene match: 7. The CDR3 loop is CASSPTGQYTEAFF. The CDR3 nucleotides are TGTGCCAGCAGCCCGACAGGGCAATACACTGAAGCTTTCTTT.

The count of this clonotype is one. This may be a read error, as it is one base from a much larger clone. The chain joins TRBV10-2 to TRBJ1-1, with unresolved D. Germline CDR1 reads WSHSY; CDR2 reads SAAADI. V lost 4 bases and J 10 bases, leaving 13 bases between the germline ends. The CDR3 is made up of 12 amino acids. CDR3 DNA: TGCGCCAGCAGTGCAGCAGGTCTGAGAGCTTTCTTT. Its protein is CASSAAGLRAFF.

Points on this clonotype: This may be a read error: a much more frequent sequence differs by one nucleotide. V is TRBV29-1 and J is TRBJ2-7; tentatively, D is TRBD2 (5 bases). V was pared by 6 bases and J by 3 bases, with 12 bases between. CDR1 is SQVTM and CDR2 is ANQGSEA in the germline V gene. The CDR3 covers 12 residues. CDR3 in DNA: TGCAGCGTGGGTGAAAGCGGCTACGAGCAGTACTTC. Protein product: CSVGESGYEQYF.

V is TRBV7-8 and J is TRBJ1-6; 7 bases are shared with TRBD1. V lost 3 bases to trimming and J lost 8 bases; unmatched junction nucleotides: 7. Germline V CDR1 and CDR2: SGHVS, FQNEAQ. The CDR3 is 15 amino acids. CDR3 DNA: TGTGCCAGCAGCTTGGGAACAGGGGCTGATTCACCCCTCCACTTT. Its protein is CASSLGTGADSPLHF.

This clonotype was detected only a few times. This may stem from a read error, because a much larger clone lies one nucleotide away. J is TRBJ2-6 and V is TRBV2; D gene unclear. Germline CDR1 and CDR2: SNHLY and FYNNEI. The CDR3 extends over 14 amino acids. Trimming removed 8 bases at V and 3 bases at J, with 11 bases between. CDR3 DNA: TGTGCCAGCCGCTTGGTCCTTGGGGCCAACGTCCTGACTTTC. This translates into CASRLVLGANVLTF. Full variable domain (outside the CDR3, taken from reference TRBV2 and TRBJ2-6): EPEVTQTPSHQVTQMGQEVILRCVPISNHLYFYWYRQILGQKVEFLVSFYNNEISEKSEIFDDQFSVERPDGSNFTLKIRSTKLEDSAMYFCASRLVLGANVLTFGAGSRLTVL.

In its sample, this clonotype ranks as medium-sized. The rearrangement joins TRBV5-1 to TRBJ2-7; 7 nucleotides align to TRBD2. The CDR3 runs 14 residues. CDR1 is SGHRS and CDR2 is YFSETQ in the germline V gene. Trimming removed 0 bases from V and 1 base from J; junction bases left unmatched: 1. Here the CDR3 DNA reads TGCGCCAGCAGCTTGGAGCGGGGATCCTACGAGCAGTACTTC. Encoded protein: CASSLERGSYEQYF.

This clonotype is categorized as medium-sized. The chain joins TRBV2 to TRBJ2-1; 9 positions agree with TRBD2. Germline trimming cut 5 bases from V and 10 bases from J; bases unmatched to any gene: 15. From germline, CDR1 is SNHLY and CDR2 FYNNEI. The CDR3 loop spans 16 amino acids. CDR3 in amino acids: CASSPRGSGGRGEQFF. CDR3 coding DNA: TGTGCCAGCAGTCCCCGGGGTAGCGGGGGCCGGGGGGAGCAGTTCTTC.

This chain uses TRBV5-1 with TRBJ2-5; D remains unclear. Trimming removed 0 bases at V and 5 bases at J, with 8 bases between. This CDR3 contains 13 residues. CDR1 is SGHRS, CDR2 YFSETQ, per germline. The CDR3 bases are TGCGCCAGCAGCTTGGGGGCCCGGGAGACCCAGTACTTC. Its protein is CASSLGARETQYF. The variable domain in full, completed from reference TRBV5-1 and TRBJ2-5, reads KAGVTQTPRYLIKTRGQQVTLSCSPISGHRSVSWYQQTPGQGLQFLFEYFSETQRNKGNFPGRFSGRQFSNSRSEMNVSTLELGDSALYLCASSLGARETQYFGPGTRLLVL.

This clonotype was seen more than once but under ten times. The V gene is TRBV9, the J gene TRBJ2-5; the match to TRBD1 covers 10 bases. Germline loops: CDR1 SGDLS, CDR2 YYNGEE. V trimming: 0 bases; J trimming: 5 bases; junction bases outside the gene matches: 1. The CDR3 sequence is 14 residues long. CDR3 sequence: CASSVGQGAETQYF. CDR3 DNA: TGTGCCAGCAGCGTAGGACAGGGGGCTGAGACCCAGTACTTC. The whole variable domain, remainder taken from reference TRBV9 and TRBJ2-5, is DSGVTQTPKHLITATGQRVTLRCSPRSGDLSVYWYQQSLDQGLQFLIQYYNGEERAKGNILERFSAQQFPDLHSELNLSSLELGDSALYFCASSVGQGAETQYFGPGTRLLVL.

Within the sample, this clonotype is medium-sized. The J gene is TRBJ2-3, the V gene TRBV7-2; TRBD1 is a possible D gene (7 bases). There are 14 residues in the CDR3. V lost 5 bases and J lost 6, with 15 bases in between. Germline lookup yields CDR1 SGHTA and CDR2 FQGNSA. For the CDR3, the DNA is TGTGCCAGCAGCCCCAGGGGGGACGAGGATACGCAGTATTTT. It yields the protein CASSPRGDEDTQYF.